The 8 T cell receptor beta chains reported below all come from one sample, sequenced in a study of spatial heterogeneity in lung cancer. The time point here: blood at routine non-recurrence follow-up after resection. TCRdb called the 5' RACE reads again in MiXCR, with one record for every CDR3 protein. Of around 29,000 distinct CDR3 sequences in the sample, 10% were seen once. Material: PBMCs, obtained at follow-up. These receptor sequences come from a female donor with early-stage non-small cell lung cancer.

This clonotype showed up many times. This chain uses TRBV2 with TRBJ2-3; 9 bases are a match to TRBD2. Germline V gene data show CDR1 as SNHLY and CDR2 as FYNNEI. The V gene end was trimmed by 5 bases and the J gene end by 2 bases; junction bases not matched to a gene: 8. This CDR3 contains 16 residues. The CDR3 loop is CASSFQRGANTDTQYF. The CDR3 region has the DNA TGTGCCAGCAGTTTCCAGCGGGGGGCCAACACAGATACGCAGTATTTT.

Ten or more counts support this clonotype. CDR3 nucleotides: TGTGCCAGCAGCTTAGGAGCGAACACTGAAGCTTTCTTT. This codes for CASSLGANTEAFF. This chain connects TRBV7-9 to TRBJ1-1; D remains ambiguous. V lost 1 base to trimming and J lost 1 base, with 4 bases between them. The CDR3 loop spans 13 amino acids. CDR1 is SEHNR and CDR2 is FQNEAQ in the germline V gene (reference sequence).

This clonotype has a count of ten or more. The chain couples TRBV5-1 to TRBJ2-6, with D possibly matching TRBD1 (5 bases). V was trimmed by 2 bases and J by 0 bases, leaving 18 bases between them. The CDR3 length is 19 residues. The V gene's germline CDR1 is SGHRS and CDR2 YFSETQ. CDR3 region: CASSFFYAPQGSGANVLTF. The CDR3 DNA is TGCGCCAGCAGCTTTTTCTATGCCCCTCAGGGCTCTGGGGCCAACGTCCTGACTTTC.

In this sample, this clonotype turned up many times. The J gene is TRBJ2-5, the V gene TRBV7-6; D call uncertain. Germline-derived CDR1 and CDR2 are SGHVS and FNYEAQ. The V gene lost 2 bases and the J gene lost 4 bases, with 8 bases spanning the gap. The CDR3 has 13 amino acids. The chain's CDR3 is CASSLSALETQYF. Here the CDR3 DNA reads TGTGCCAGCAGCTTAAGCGCCCTAGAGACCCAGTACTTC.

This clonotype was seen only once. One end of the junction does not line up with germline, which may come from a read error. The chain couples TRBV7-9 to TRBJ1-6; D gene ambiguous. This CDR3 has 12 amino acids. The germline CDR1 and CDR2 sequences are SEHNR and FQNEAQ (reference sequence). Here the CDR3 reads CAGSLVGSPLHF. The CDR3 DNA reads as TGTGCCGGCAGCTTAGTCGGTTCACCCCTCCACTTT.

As concerns this clonotype: A much larger clone is a single base away; this may be a read error. The chain combines TRBV6-2 or TRBV6-3 with TRBJ2-5; a possible D gene is TRBD2 (6 bases). CDR3 length equals 16 residues. Trimming took 5 bases from V and 3 from J, leaving 19 bases between them. Germline CDR1 MNHEY, CDR2 SVGEGT. The CDR3 spells CASSLTRLVNEETQYF. The CDR3 nucleotides read TGTGCCAGCAGTCTCACTAGACTAGTTAATGAAGAGACCCAGTACTTC.

This clonotype was recorded many times. The rearrangement joins TRBV10-3 to TRBJ1-1; TRBD1 agrees at 7 bases. Germline lookup yields CDR1 ENHRY and CDR2 SYGVKD. The CDR3 runs 13 residues. The J segment lost 1 base and the V segment lost 10 bases, leaving 6 bases of the junction unmatched. CDR3 sequence reads: CASSGTENTEAFF. DNA for the CDR3: TGTGCCAGCTCCGGGACAGAGAACACTGAAGCTTTCTTT.

This clonotype was seen at least ten times. The chain joins TRBV27 to TRBJ1-5; D call uncertain. The CDR3 has 12 amino acids. Trimming cost V 8 bases and J 0 bases, with 5 bases left between them. The germline gives CDR1 MNHEY, CDR2 SMNVEV (reference sequence). The CDR3 DNA sequence: TGTGCCAGCGGTGGTAGCAATCAGCCCCAGCATTTT. Its protein is CASGGSNQPQHF.